Following are 20 T cell receptor beta chains from one sample sequenced in a study of beta chain features in type 1 diabetes. The sequenced template was cDNA made from the entire isolated RNA. Generated by immunoSEQ multiplex PCR, the TCRdb table keeps only in-frame clones and is missing some. The table includes a few hundred thousand clones, less than 15% detected once. Sequencing was done on a sample of central memory CD4+ T cells from blood. All receptors come from a man aged 30 to 39 in good health.

This clone was detected ten times or more. V and J are TRBV23-1 and TRBJ2-1, with 12 bases matching TRBD2. TRBV23-1 is an ORF, with its function uncertain. V was clipped by 2 bases and J by 7 bases; unmatched bases: 0. This CDR3 region has 14 residues. CDR3 sequence (DNA): TGCGCCAGCAGTCAACTAGCGGGAGGGAATGAGCAGTTCTTC. Its protein product is CASSQLAGGNEQFF.

This clone was detected only a few times. A much bigger clone sits one base away, suggesting this may be a read error. The identical CDR3 is also encoded by other nucleotide sequences in the sample. The chain's CDR3 is CASSGTEAFF. DNA of the CDR3: TGTGCCAGCAGCGGCACTGAAGCTTTCTTT. The J gene is TRBJ1-1, the V gene TRBV7-2; the D is unclear. Germline assignment: CDR1 SGHTA and CDR2 FQGNSA. The CDR3 runs 10 residues. V dropped 5 bases and J dropped 4 bases, with 2 bases sitting between them.

Only a few counts were recorded for this clone. The V call is TRBV27, the J call TRBJ2-7; D unresolved. Per germline, CDR1 MNHEY and CDR2 SMNVEV (reference sequence). This CDR3 region has 13 residues. V lost 5 bases to trimming and J lost 3 bases, with 11 bases between them. The CDR3 region has the DNA TGTGCCAGCAGTCCCCGTTCCGGCTACGAGCAGTACGTC. The encoded protein is CASSPRSGYEQYV.

CDR3 nucleotide sequence: TGTGCCACCAGCAGAGGGCTGAACTACGAGCAGTACGTC. The encoded protein is CATSRGLNYEQYV. V usage is TRBV15 and J usage is TRBJ2-7; unclear D gene. This CDR3 has 13 amino acids. Trimming removed 1 base from V and 3 bases from J, with 7 bases in between. Germline V gives CDR1 LNHNV, CDR2 YYDKDF (reference sequence).

The chain combines TRBV6-6 with TRBJ1-5; D is possibly TRBD1 (5 bases). Per germline, CDR1 MNHNY and CDR2 SVGAGI (reference sequence). Trimming pared 10 bases from V and 4 bases from J, leaving 14 bases between. This CDR3 is built from 13 residues. CDR3 loop: CATYPEGNQPQHF. CDR3 in DNA: TGTGCCACCTACCCCGAGGGGAATCAGCCCCAGCATTTT.

In its sample, this clone was seen a few times. The chain has TRBV27 and TRBJ2-1; D ambiguous. CDR1 and CDR2 from the germline V gene are MNHEY and SMNVEV (reference sequence). Trimming stripped 5 bases from V and 0 bases from J, with 14 bases between. The CDR3 extends over 16 amino acids. The CDR3, as DNA: TGTGCCAGCAGTCCCTATATCCGGCGCTCCTACAATGAGCAGTTCTTC. Protein sequence: CASSPYIRRSYNEQFF.

The rearrangement joins TRBV30 to TRBJ2-1, with D unclear. Trimming shortened V by 7 bases and J by 5 bases, and 15 bases separated the two germline ends. The CDR3 is 13 amino acids. Looked up from germline, CDR1 is GTSNPN and CDR2 is SVGIG (reference sequence). The CDR3 reads CASSGSVDNEQFF. The CDR3 DNA sequence: TGTGCCTCCTCCGGATCGGTCGACAATGAGCAGTTCTTC.

V is TRBV25-1 and J is TRBJ1-1; 7 bases are shared with TRBD1. Germline loops: CDR1 MGHDK, CDR2 SYGVNS. V was clipped by 3 bases and J by 2 bases; unmatched bases: 6. The CDR3 totals 15 residues. As DNA, the CDR3 is TGTGCCAGCAGTGACCGGAGGGGGCCAAACACTGAAGCTTTCTTT. Its translation: CASSDRRGPNTEAFF. Based on the CDR3 plus reference TRBV25-1 and TRBJ1-1, the full variable domain is EADIYQTPRYLVIGTGKKITLECSQTMGHDKMYWYQQDPGMELHLIHYSYGVNSTEKGDLSSESTVSRIRTEHFPLTLESARPSHTSQYLCASSDRRGPNTEAFFGQGTRLTVV.

This clone turned up a few times. The CDR3 sequence: CASSLVTGAHTEAFF. CDR3 nucleotides: TGTGCCAGCAGCTTAGTAACAGGGGCCCACACTGAAGCTTTCTTT. The chain has TRBV7-3 and TRBJ1-1, with 7 nucleotides matching TRBD1. J was trimmed by 3 bases and V by 2 bases; bases with no gene match: 6. CDR3 size: 15 residues. Looked up from germline, CDR1 is SGHTA and CDR2 is FQGTGA. Based on the CDR3 plus reference TRBV7-3 and TRBJ1-1, the full variable domain is GAGVSQTPSNKVTEKGKYVELRCDPISGHTALYWYRQSLGQGPEFLIYFQGTGAADDSGLPNDRFFAVRPEGSVSTLKIQRTERGDSAVYLCASSLVTGAHTEAFFGQGTRLTVV.

The chain links TRBV30 to TRBJ2-3, with a tentative D call TRBD2 (5 bases). V lost 0 bases and J 2 bases, leaving 12 bases between the germline ends. From germline, CDR1 is GTSNPN and CDR2 SVGIG (reference sequence). CDR3 size: 15 residues. DNA of the CDR3: TGTGCCTGGAGTGTGGGAGCCGGATACACAGATACGCAGTATTTT. It codes for CAWSVGAGYTDTQYF.

This clone was observed a handful of times. J is TRBJ1-2 and V is TRBV7-2; D remains ambiguous. The CDR3 is made up of 15 amino acids. CDR1 SGHTA and CDR2 FQGNSA come from the germline V gene. V lost 5 bases, J lost 0 bases, and 13 bases lay in between. CDR3 in amino acids: CASSPAGGANYGYTF. The DNA of the CDR3 is TGTGCCAGCAGCCCCGCCGGAGGAGCTAACTATGGCTACACCTTC.

The sample holds a few counts of this clone. The gene calls are TRBV4-3 and TRBJ2-7; 10 nucleotides agree with TRBD2. J was trimmed by 6 bases and V by 2 bases; bases with no gene match: 7. This CDR3 is built from 15 residues. CDR1 and CDR2 (germline): LGHNA, YSLEER. The CDR3 nucleotides are TGCGCCAGCAGCCAAACCGAGCGGGGGGGTGGCGAGCAGTACTTC. It specifies CASSQTERGGGEQYF.

The chain links TRBV5-1 to TRBJ2-2; D perhaps matches TRBD2 (6 bases). The CDR3 is 14 residues long. Per the germline V gene, CDR1 is SGHRS and CDR2 is YFSETQ. V lost 4 bases to trimming and J lost 3 bases, with 10 bases between them. As DNA, the CDR3 is TGCGCCAGCAGCCGGGAGTCGTACACCGGGGAGCTGTTTTTT. It translates to CASSRESYTGELFF. Full variable domain (rest looked up from reference TRBV5-1 and TRBJ2-2): KAGVTQTPRYLIKTRGQQVTLSCSPISGHRSVSWYQQTPGQGLQFLFEYFSETQRNKGNFPGRFSGRQFSNSRSEMNVSTLELGDSALYLCASSRESYTGELFFGEGSRLTVL.

This clone was detected only a few times. The junction shows a germline mismatch at one end, possibly a read error. The chain combines TRBV7-7 with TRBJ2-3, with D perhaps assigned TRBD1 or TRBD2 (5 bases each). Germline assignment: CDR1 SSHAT and CDR2 FNYEAQ (reference sequence). This CDR3 comprises 14 residues. CDR3 region: CASSPGRGTDTQYF. The CDR3 DNA is TGTGCCAGCAGCCCGGGCCGGGGCACGGATACGCAGTATTTT.

The V and J genes are TRBV18 and TRBJ2-5; D might be TRBD2 (5 bases). Trimming stripped 6 bases from V and 2 bases from J, with 19 bases between. Looked up from germline, CDR1 is KGHSH and CDR2 is LQKENI. The CDR3 contains 16 residues. As DNA, the CDR3 is TGTGCCAGCTCCCAGTCCAGCGGAGGCCGTCAAGAGACCCAGTACTTC. Its translation: CASSQSSGGRQETQYF.

The V and J genes are TRBV29-1 and TRBJ2-2; D possibly corresponds to TRBD2 (5 bases). Deletions cut 4 bases from V and 3 bases from J, with 9 bases between. The CDR3 loop spans 13 amino acids. Germline V gene lookup returns CDR1 SQVTM and CDR2 ANQGSEA. The CDR3 sequence is CSVGEIDTGELFF. In DNA form, the CDR3 reads TGCAGCGTTGGGGAGATTGACACCGGGGAGCTGTTTTTT.

This clone was counted a few times. The junction and the germline gene differ at one end; a read error may be behind it. The V gene is TRBV11-2, the J gene TRBJ1-3, with unresolved D. The CDR3 runs 14 residues. Germline assignment: CDR1 SGHAT and CDR2 FQNNGV. The CDR3 nucleotides read TGTGCCAGCAGCCTAGATCGGGAGGGAAACACCATATATTTT. Amino acid sequence: CASSLDREGNTIYF.

The chain uses TRBV19 and TRBJ1-1; a possible D gene is TRBD1 (5 bases). CDR3 length equals 14 residues. Trimming left V 1 base short and J 6 bases short, with 12 bases between. The germline gives CDR1 LNHDA, CDR2 SQIVND (reference sequence). The CDR3 loop reads CASSIAGKGPEAFF. CDR3 sequence (DNA): TGTGCCAGTAGTATAGCGGGGAAGGGGCCTGAAGCTTTCTTT.

V gene TRBV5-1 combines with J gene TRBJ2-1; 11 bases fit TRBD2. The CDR3 loop spans 16 amino acids. CDR1 and CDR2 (germline): SGHRS, YFSETQ. Trimming at V came to 0 bases and at J to 3 bases, leaving 2 bases not matched to a gene. The CDR3 sequence is CASSLGGLADYNEQFF. The CDR3, as DNA: TGCGCCAGCAGCTTGGGGGGACTAGCGGACTACAATGAGCAGTTCTTC. The full variable domain, rest sourced from reference TRBV5-1 and TRBJ2-1, is KAGVTQTPRYLIKTRGQQVTLSCSPISGHRSVSWYQQTPGQGLQFLFEYFSETQRNKGNFPGRFSGRQFSNSRSEMNVSTLELGDSALYLCASSLGGLADYNEQFFGPGTRLTVL.

Details on this clone: Other DNA sequences of this sample code for an identical CDR3. The chain carries TRBV6-5 and TRBJ2-7, with D possibly being TRBD2 (5 bases). The CDR3 has 14 amino acids. The germline V gene encodes CDR1 MNHEY and CDR2 SVGAGI. The germline V and J ends were trimmed by 6 bases and 1 base, with 13 bases remaining between them. The CDR3 DNA is TGTGCCAGCAGCCGCACCGGAGGATCCTACGAGCAGTACTTC. Amino acids: CASSRTGGSYEQYF.